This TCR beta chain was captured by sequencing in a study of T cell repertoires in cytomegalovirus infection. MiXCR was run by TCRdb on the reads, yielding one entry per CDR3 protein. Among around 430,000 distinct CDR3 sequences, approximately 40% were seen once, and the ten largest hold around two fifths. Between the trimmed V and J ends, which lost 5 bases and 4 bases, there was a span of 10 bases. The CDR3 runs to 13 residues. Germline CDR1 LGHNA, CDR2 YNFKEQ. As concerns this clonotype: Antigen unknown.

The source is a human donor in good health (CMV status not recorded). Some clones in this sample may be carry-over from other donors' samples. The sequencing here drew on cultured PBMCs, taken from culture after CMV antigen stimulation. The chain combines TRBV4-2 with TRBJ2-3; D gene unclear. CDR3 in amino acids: CASSSPPPDTQYF. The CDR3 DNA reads TGTGCCAGCAGCTCCCCCCCCCCAGATACGCAGTATTTT.